The TCR beta chain under discussion was sequenced for a study of shared clonotypes between healthy human individuals. Whole-study results and caveats: Among non-shared clonotypes, generation probabilities were lower than among those shared by all four donors. Rarefaction exposed incomplete sorted-subset sequencing despite large depth. Researchers sampled only blood; tissue repertoires likely differ.

This CDR3 has 16 amino acids. V dropped 2 bases and J dropped 4 bases, with 17 bases sitting between them. CDR1 is MNHEY and CDR2 is SMNVEV in the germline V gene (reference sequence). A word on this clone: Its antigen is unknown.

Terminally differentiated effector memory CD45RA+ cells were excluded from the naive CD8 cells, which were CD45RO-negative and positively selected for CCR7. Every contributor of samples was a Caucasian grown-up residing in Nashville, Tennessee. The data were produced by immunoSEQ multiplex PCR, yet TCRdb's version contains in-frame clones alone and is incomplete. The sample yields about 2 million clones, about 94% seen once. The sample consisted of naive CD8+ T cells sorted from blood. The chain has TRBV27 and TRBJ1-2; D not certain. The sequence was collected from a man aged 18-30 years in good health. CDR3: CASSLDTPEGPYGYTF. The CDR3 region has the DNA TGTGCCAGCAGTTTAGACACTCCGGAAGGCCCCTATGGCTACACCTTC.